These T cell receptor beta chains were read from a single sample in a study of T cells in Graves' hyperthyroidism and ophthalmopathy. TCRdb redid the calling of the multiplex PCR reads with MiXCR, one entry per CDR3 protein. The sample holds 600,000 to 700,000 distinct CDR3 sequences, roughly 14% seen once. Sequenced: blood. These receptors came from a woman aged 40 to 49 with Graves' ophthalmopathy. Each CDR3 is given with its conserved first and last residue.

TRBJ1-2	TRBV18	CASSAVLNYGYTF
TRBJ2-5	TRBV6-1	CASQSGRWETQYF
TRBJ2-5	TRBV28	CASSLWLAGLKETQYF
TRBJ2-2	TRBV19	CASSILQAGELFF
TRBJ1-1	TRBV2	CASRESTEAFF
TRBJ1-5	TRBV12-3/TRBV12-4	CASCLKGNQPQHF
TRBJ2-5	TRBV27	CASRRQGSQETQYF
TRBJ1-1	TRBV29-1	CSVAHRNMNTEAFF
TRBJ2-7	TRBV28	CASSFRTGPTYEQYF
TRBJ2-7	TRBV7-2	CASSLSPSALSYEQYF
TRBJ2-5	TRBV28	CASMVGGETQYF
TRBJ1-1	TRBV28	CASSTPGQGAAEAFF
TRBJ1-5	TRBV18	CASSRDSGNQPQHF
TRBJ2-7	TRBV2	CASSEGGHGEQYF
TRBJ1-2	TRBV7-6	CASSLPGQPYGYTF
TRBJ2-7	TRBV20-1	CSARVNGRFLYEQYF
TRBJ2-7	TRBV12-3/TRBV12-4	CASGSYEQYF
TRBJ1-1	TRBV6-4	CASRWTGGISTEAFF
TRBJ1-1	TRBV30	CACLGQGGEAFF
TRBJ2-7	TRBV6-1	CASSAEGDSSYEQYF
TRBJ1-2	TRBV6-2/TRBV6-3	CASSHPAEAYGYTF
TRBJ2-7	TRBV20-1	CSARDPYGVYEQYF
TRBJ2-5	TRBV20-1	CSASLGGAPETQYF
TRBJ2-5	TRBV6-2/TRBV6-3	CASSYSRVGGQTQYF
TRBJ2-2	TRBV11-1	CASSSQGLANTGELFF
TRBJ1-5	TRBV12-3/TRBV12-4	CASSKGGSNQPQHF
TRBJ2-7	TRBV28	CASSFRGTSGTYEQYF
TRBJ2-2	TRBV11-1	CASSWTSGETGELFF
TRBJ1-1	TRBV28	CASSFSIEGGEAFF
TRBJ2-2	TRBV28	CASSPVHTGELFF
TRBJ2-7	TRBV6-5	CASSYSGLRINYEQYF
TRBJ1-5	TRBV20-1	CSAREDGPPNQPQHF
TRBJ2-5	TRBV24-1	CATSDVGAGAQETQYF
TRBJ2-7	TRBV12-3/TRBV12-4	CASSSLRDLGYEQYF
TRBJ2-7	TRBV4-1	CASSQEGPVFSSYEQYF
TRBJ1-2	TRBV4-1	CASSSLGGQGTYGYTF
TRBJ2-5	TRBV28	CASVRGKTQYF
TRBJ1-2	TRBV6-1	CASRQRNYGYTF